The next 26 T cell receptor beta chains were all read from a single sample in a study of blood T cell repertoires in COVID-19 (TCRdb year 2020). The protocol used for the library was the immunoSEQ multiplex PCR assay. TCRdb provides this immuneACCESS table in a form limited to in-frame rearrangements. Some clones are lacking; in checked studies, under half of them reflect an unresolved V gene, and why the rest are absent is not known. The sample yields tens of thousands of clones; less than 85% were counted once. Around 4.8% of the sample belongs to the ten largest clones. Sequences were obtained from peripheral blood. Receptors originate from a woman in her 70s with acute or convalescent COVID-19.

The chain uses TRBV19 and TRBJ2-1, with 16 bases aligning to TRBD2. Trimming at V came to 4 bases and at J to 2 bases, leaving 5 bases not matched to a gene. CDR1 LNHDA and CDR2 SQIVND come from the germline V gene (reference sequence). The length of the CDR3 is 18 residues. CDR3 DNA sequence: TGTGCCAGTAGTAGGGATGGGACTAGCGGGGGGGCCTACAATGAGCAGTTCTTC. Translation gives CASSRDGTSGGAYNEQFF.

The V call is TRBV4-1, the J call TRBJ1-6; the D gene is possibly TRBD1 (5 bases). V was clipped by 1 base and J by 9 bases, with 16 bases between them. CDR3 length: 16 residues. CDR1 is MGHRA, CDR2 YSYEKL, per germline. The CDR3 region has the DNA TGCGCCAGCAGCCAAGTCGGCCAGGGTTCTACTTCACCCCTCCACTTT. It specifies CASSQVGQGSTSPLHF.

This clone was detected only a few times. This sequence joins TRBV19 and TRBJ1-1; D remains unclear. In germline, CDR1 is LNHDA, CDR2 SQIVND (reference sequence). The CDR3 is 15 amino acids. The V and J ends lost 3 bases and 3 bases respectively, with 14 bases between them. CDR3 DNA: TGTGCCAGTAGTATCTTCCTTTTCGGGGACACTGAAGCTTTCTTT. Protein: CASSIFLFGDTEAFF.

J is TRBJ2-3 and V is TRBV11-3; D might be TRBD2 (6 bases). Germline V gene data show CDR1 as SGHNT and CDR2 as YENEEA. Trimming removed 4 bases from V and 5 bases from J, with 7 bases in between. The CDR3 sequence is 12 residues long. As DNA, the CDR3 is TGTGCCAGCAGCTCAGCGGGAGATACGCAGTATTTT. It yields the protein CASSSAGDTQYF.

In its sample, this clone was seen once. V is TRBV15 and J is TRBJ2-1, with TRBD1 identical over 8 bases. The length of the CDR3 is 17 residues. Germline V lookup: CDR1 LNHNV, CDR2 YYDKDF (reference sequence). J gave up 5 bases and V 3 bases, and 12 bases lay outside the gene matches. CDR3 sequence (DNA): TGTGCCACCAGCAGCCTCGACAGGGGCATTCTAAACAATGAGCAGTTCTTC. Encoded protein: CATSSLDRGILNNEQFF. Full variable domain (outside the CDR3, taken from reference TRBV15 and TRBJ2-1): DAMVIQNPRYQVTQFGKPVTLSCSQTLNHNVMYWYQQKSSQAPKLLFHYYDKDFNNEADTPDNFQSRRPNTSFCFLDIRSPGLGDTAMYLCATSSLDRGILNNEQFFGPGTRLTVL.

The gene calls are TRBV24-1 and TRBJ1-5, with D perhaps TRBD1 (6 bases). Deletions cut 4 bases from V and 3 bases from J, with 15 bases between. Germline V CDR1 and CDR2: KGHDR, SFDVKD. This CDR3 is 16 amino acids long. For the CDR3, the DNA is TGTGCCACCAGTGACCCAGGGGCTGGTTACAATCAGCCCCAGCATTTT. Translation gives CATSDPGAGYNQPQHF.

The J gene is TRBJ1-3, the V gene TRBV6-6; possibly TRBD1 for D (6 bases). CDR3 length: 14 residues. V was clipped by 6 bases and J by 5 bases, with 14 bases between them. Germline V gene sequence: CDR1 MNHNY, CDR2 SVGAGI (reference sequence). The CDR3 DNA sequence: TGTGCCAGCAGGCTGGCAGGGGCTAGAAACACCATATATTTT. As protein: CASRLAGARNTIYF.

This chain links TRBV9 with TRBJ1-2, with TRBD1 matching 7 bases. J gave up 4 bases and V 0 bases, and 6 bases lay outside the gene matches. Germline lookup yields CDR1 SGDLS and CDR2 YYNGEE. This CDR3 contains 15 residues. CDR3 DNA sequence: TGTGCCAGCAGCGTAGGGGGACAGACCATCTATGGCTACACCTTC. This codes for CASSVGGQTIYGYTF. The full variable domain, in which reference TRBV9 and TRBJ1-2 provide the parts outside the CDR3, is DSGVTQTPKHLITATGQRVTLRCSPRSGDLSVYWYQQSLDQGLQFLIQYYNGEERAKGNILERFSAQQFPDLHSELNLSSLELGDSALYFCASSVGGQTIYGYTFGSGTRLTVV.

The chain recombines TRBV5-6 with TRBJ2-7; 10 bases fit TRBD1. Germline V gene data show CDR1 as SGHDT and CDR2 as YYEEEE. The length of the CDR3 is 14 residues. V lost 6 bases and J lost 3; bases outside the gene matches: 6. CDR3 region: CASNGQGEVYEQYF. The CDR3 nucleotides read TGTGCCAGCAACGGACAGGGGGAGGTCTACGAGCAGTACTTC.

The rearrangement joins TRBV2 to TRBJ1-2; the D is unclear. Trimming cost V 10 bases and J 7 bases, with 16 bases left between them. The CDR3 sequence is 12 residues long. CDR1 SNHLY and CDR2 FYNNEI come from the germline V gene. CDR3 sequence: CAILVFGVGYTF. CDR3 nucleotides: TGTGCCATCCTGGTTTTCGGAGTTGGCTACACCTTC.

This clone was seen a few times. The chain couples TRBV15 to TRBJ1-6; 7 bases fit TRBD1. V was clipped by 7 bases and J by 5 bases; unmatched bases: 2. This CDR3 has 13 amino acids. The germline gives CDR1 LNHNV, CDR2 YYDKDF (reference sequence). DNA of the CDR3: TGTGCCACCACCGACAGGGATAATTCACCCCTCCACTTT. Protein product: CATTDRDNSPLHF.

The chain links TRBV7-2 to TRBJ1-2; D uncertain. This CDR3 has 17 amino acids. With 1 base removed from V and 4 bases from J, the gap between germline ends came to 19 bases. CDR1 and CDR2 from the germline V gene are SGHTA and FQGNSA. CDR3 sequence: CASSLGVVEGRSYGYTF. The CDR3 bases are TGTGCCAGCAGCTTAGGGGTTGTTGAAGGGAGGAGCTATGGCTACACCTTC. Full variable domain (rest looked up from reference TRBV7-2 and TRBJ1-2): GAGVSQSPSNKVTEKGKDVELRCDPISGHTALYWYRQSLGQGLEFLIYFQGNSAPDKSGLPSDRFSAERTGGSVSTLTIQRTQQEDSAVYLCASSLGVVEGRSYGYTFGSGTRLTVV.

The chain uses TRBV4-2 and TRBJ2-7; maybe TRBD2 (5 bases). CDR1 and CDR2 (germline): LGHNA, YNFKEQ. This CDR3 has 15 residues. The germline V and J ends were trimmed by 0 bases and 2 bases, with 11 bases remaining between them. Here the CDR3 reads CASSQDRVGTYEQYF. CDR3 nucleotide sequence: TGTGCCAGCAGCCAAGATCGCGTCGGGACCTACGAGCAGTACTTC.

Only a few counts were recorded for this clone. This rearrangement joins TRBV10-3 to TRBJ1-2; possibly TRBD1 for D (5 bases). Trimming took off 3 bases at V and 5 bases at J, with 10 bases between the two ends. Germline V gene data show CDR1 as ENHRY and CDR2 as SYGVKD. CDR3 size: 13 residues. CDR3 amino acids: CAISDQGLYGYTF. CDR3 sequence (DNA): TGTGCCATCAGTGACCAGGGTTTATATGGCTACACCTTC.

The rearrangement uses TRBV7-2 and TRBJ1-2; 8 bases are shared with TRBD1. The V gene end was trimmed by 5 bases and the J gene end by 5 bases; junction bases not matched to a gene: 10. This CDR3 has 15 residues. Germline V gene lookup returns CDR1 SGHTA and CDR2 FQGNSA. This CDR3 is CASSEETGAEYGYTF. The CDR3 bases are TGTGCCAGCAGCGAAGAGACAGGGGCGGAATATGGCTACACCTTC.

The chain joins TRBV5-8 to TRBJ1-2; 12 nucleotides match TRBD1. Germline V gene lookup returns CDR1 SGHTS and CDR2 YDEGEE. The CDR3 covers 15 residues. Unmatched junction bases numbered 5, after V lost 3 bases and J lost 5 bases. CDR3 DNA sequence: TGTGCCAGCAGCTCCCGGGACAGGGGGCGATATGGCTACACCTTC. Its protein is CASSSRDRGRYGYTF. Full variable domain (rest looked up from reference TRBV5-8 and TRBJ1-2): EAGVTQSPTHLIKTRGQQATLRCSPISGHTSVYWYQQALGLGLQFLLWYDEGEERNRGNFPPRFSGRQFPNYSSELNVNALELEDSALYLCASSSRDRGRYGYTFGSGTRLTVV.

The sample holds one count of this clone. DNA for the CDR3: TGCAGTGCTCAGAGAGGCAACACCATATATTTT. Its translation: CSAQRGNTIYF. V usage is TRBV20-1 and J usage is TRBJ1-3, with D uncertain. CDR1 is DFQATT, CDR2 SNEGSKA, per germline (reference sequence). V shed 5 bases and J shed 7 bases, with 9 bases lying between them. The CDR3 is 11 residues long.

V and J are TRBV9 and TRBJ1-4, with a weak D call TRBD1 (5 bases). CDR1 and CDR2 from the germline V gene are SGDLS and YYNGEE. V lost 0 bases to trimming and J lost 8 bases, with 23 bases between them. This CDR3 is built from 18 residues. The CDR3 protein is CASSVAALTDQLGEKLFF. The CDR3 DNA reads TGTGCCAGCAGCGTAGCCGCATTGACAGATCAATTAGGGGAAAAACTGTTTTTT.

The chain couples TRBV4-1 to TRBJ1-1; 8 bases are shared with TRBD1. V was clipped by 4 bases and J by 3 bases; unmatched bases: 4. The CDR3 consists of 14 residues. CDR1 MGHRA and CDR2 YSYEKL come from the germline V gene. The CDR3 bases are TGCGCCAGCAGCCCGTACAGGGGGGACACTGAAGCTTTCTTT. Translation: CASSPYRGDTEAFF.

The rearrangement links TRBV7-8 to TRBJ2-7; D remains ambiguous. Per the germline V gene, CDR1 is SGHVS and CDR2 is FQNEAQ. CDR3 length: 14 residues. Trimming shortened V by 3 bases and J by 2 bases, and 11 bases separated the two germline ends. The DNA for the CDR3 is TGTGCCAGCAGCTTCACCCCCCTACCCTACGAGCAGTACTTC. This sequence encodes CASSFTPLPYEQYF.

This chain links TRBV19 with TRBJ2-2; TRBD1 agrees at 9 bases. Germline loops: CDR1 LNHDA, CDR2 SQIVND (reference sequence). The CDR3 contains 19 residues. The J segment lost 5 bases and the V segment lost 4 bases, leaving 17 bases of the junction unmatched. CDR3 loop: CASSKGGTGYYPGTGELFF. CDR3 in DNA: TGTGCCAGTAGTAAGGGCGGGACAGGGTATTACCCTGGGACCGGGGAGCTGTTTTTT.

This clone was picked up one time. The chain is built from TRBV15 and TRBJ1-1; D not certain. In germline, CDR1 is LNHNV, CDR2 YYDKDF (reference sequence). V was shortened by 0 bases and J by 2 bases, with 4 bases between the two germline ends. CDR3 length equals 13 residues. CDR3 nucleotides: TGTGCCACCAGCAGAGATCATAACACTGAAGCTTTCTTT. Translated, it gives CATSRDHNTEAFF.

In this sample, this clone turned up once. The CDR3 reads CASSLDWGPEAFF. CDR3 bases: TGTGCCAGCAGCTTAGATTGGGGGCCTGAAGCTTTCTTT. The chain links TRBV7-9 to TRBJ1-1, with D possibly being TRBD1 (6 bases). CDR1 SEHNR and CDR2 FQNEAQ come from the germline V gene (reference sequence). CDR3 length: 13 residues. Trimming took off 1 base at V and 6 bases at J, with 9 bases between the two ends.

The V gene is TRBV7-9, the J gene TRBJ2-1; a weak D match, TRBD1 (5 bases). This CDR3 region has 15 residues. The germline gives CDR1 SEHNR, CDR2 FQNEAQ (reference sequence). Trimming cost V 5 bases and J 3 bases, with 14 bases left between them. The CDR3 sequence: CASSPGATHYNEQFF. In nucleotides, the CDR3 is TGTGCCAGCAGCCCTGGGGCTACGCACTACAATGAGCAGTTCTTC.

The V and J genes are TRBV5-1 and TRBJ1-1; D not resolved. Germline V gene data show CDR1 as SGHRS and CDR2 as YFSETQ. This CDR3 is 14 amino acids long. Trimming removed 2 bases at V and 0 bases at J, with 8 bases between. The CDR3, as DNA: TGCGCCAGCAGCTTACAGACCATGAACACTGAAGCTTTCTTT. Protein product: CASSLQTMNTEAFF.

The chain employs TRBV12-3 or TRBV12-4 and TRBJ1-2; TRBD1 is a possible D gene (5 bases). This CDR3 has 12 amino acids. The V and J ends lost 1 base and 8 bases respectively, with 8 bases between them. Written as DNA, the CDR3 is TGTGCCAGCAGTTTAGGACGGGGGGGCTACACCTTC. Its protein is CASSLGRGGYTF.